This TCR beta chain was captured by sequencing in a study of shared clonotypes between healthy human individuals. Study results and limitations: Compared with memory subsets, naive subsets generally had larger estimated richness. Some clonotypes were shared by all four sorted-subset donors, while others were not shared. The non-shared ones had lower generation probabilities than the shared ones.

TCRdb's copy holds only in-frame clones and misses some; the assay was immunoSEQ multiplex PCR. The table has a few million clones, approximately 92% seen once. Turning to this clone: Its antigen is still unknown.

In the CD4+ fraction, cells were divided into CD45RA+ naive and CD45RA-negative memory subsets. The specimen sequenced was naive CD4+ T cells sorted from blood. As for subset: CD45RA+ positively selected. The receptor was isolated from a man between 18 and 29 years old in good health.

CDR3 residues: CASSYSSTGFYGYTF. For the CDR3, the DNA is TGTGCCAGCAGTTACTCTTCGACAGGGTTCTATGGCTACACCTTC. V gene TRBV6-5 combines with J gene TRBJ1-2, with TRBD1 matching 7 bases. This CDR3 comprises 15 residues. V lost 0 bases and J lost 4; bases outside the gene matches: 5. Germline V lookup: CDR1 MNHEY, CDR2 SVGAGI.